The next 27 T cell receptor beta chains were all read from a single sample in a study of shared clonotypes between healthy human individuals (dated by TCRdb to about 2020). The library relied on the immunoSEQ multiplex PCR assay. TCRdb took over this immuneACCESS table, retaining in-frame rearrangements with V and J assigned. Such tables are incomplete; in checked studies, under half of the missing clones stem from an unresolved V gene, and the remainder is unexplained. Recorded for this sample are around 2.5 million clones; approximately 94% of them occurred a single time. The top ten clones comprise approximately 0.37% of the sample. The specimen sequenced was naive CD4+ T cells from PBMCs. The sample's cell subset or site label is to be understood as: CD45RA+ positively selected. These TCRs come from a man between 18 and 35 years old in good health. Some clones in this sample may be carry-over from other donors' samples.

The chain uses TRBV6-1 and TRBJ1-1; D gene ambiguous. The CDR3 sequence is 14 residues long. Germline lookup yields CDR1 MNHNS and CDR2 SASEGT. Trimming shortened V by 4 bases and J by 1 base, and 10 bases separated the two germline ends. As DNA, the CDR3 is TGTGCCAGCAGTGCCAGAAATCCGAACACTGAAGCTTTCTTT. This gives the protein CASSARNPNTEAFF.

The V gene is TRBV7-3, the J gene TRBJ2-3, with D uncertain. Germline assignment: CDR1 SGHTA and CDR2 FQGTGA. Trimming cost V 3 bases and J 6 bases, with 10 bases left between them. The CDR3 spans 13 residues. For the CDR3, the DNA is TGTGCCAGCAGCTTTACCCGGTCCGATACGCAGTATTTT. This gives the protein CASSFTRSDTQYF.

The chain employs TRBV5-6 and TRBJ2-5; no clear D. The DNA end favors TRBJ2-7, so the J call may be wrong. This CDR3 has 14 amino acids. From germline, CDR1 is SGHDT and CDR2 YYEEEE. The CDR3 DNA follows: TGTGCCAGCAGCTTGGTCCCCAGAAACTACGAGCAGTACTTC. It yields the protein CASSLVPRNYEQYF.

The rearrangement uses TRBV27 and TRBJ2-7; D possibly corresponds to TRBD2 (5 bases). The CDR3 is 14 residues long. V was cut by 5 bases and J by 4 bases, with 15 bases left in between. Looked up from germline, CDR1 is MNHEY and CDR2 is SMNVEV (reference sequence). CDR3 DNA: TGTGCCAGCAGTCAGATCCGGACTGGTTACGAGCAGTACTTC. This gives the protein CASSQIRTGYEQYF.

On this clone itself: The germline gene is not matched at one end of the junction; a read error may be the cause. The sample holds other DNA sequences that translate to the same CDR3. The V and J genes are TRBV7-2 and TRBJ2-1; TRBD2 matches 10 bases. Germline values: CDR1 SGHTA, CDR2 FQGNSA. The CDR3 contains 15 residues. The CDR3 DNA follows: TGTGCCAGCAGCCTAGCGGGGGTCTCCTACAATGAGCAGTTCTTC. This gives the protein CASSLAGVSYNEQFF.

CDR3 loop: CASSSPAPLAGGTWDEQYF. CDR3 coding DNA: TGTGCCAGCAGCTCGCCCGCCCCCCTGGCGGGAGGTACGTGGGACGAGCAGTACTTC. The chain employs TRBV7-2 and TRBJ2-7; 8 bases fit TRBD2. V trimming: 4 bases; J trimming: 5 bases; junction bases outside the gene matches: 22. The germline gives CDR1 SGHTA, CDR2 FQGNSA. This CDR3 contains 19 residues.

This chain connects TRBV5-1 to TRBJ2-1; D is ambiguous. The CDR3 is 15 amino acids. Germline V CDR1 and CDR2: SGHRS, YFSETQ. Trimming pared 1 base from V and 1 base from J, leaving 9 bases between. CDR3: CASSLLTDSYNEQFF. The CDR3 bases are TGCGCCAGCAGCTTGTTGACCGATTCCTACAATGAGCAGTTCTTC. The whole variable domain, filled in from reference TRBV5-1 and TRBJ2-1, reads KAGVTQTPRYLIKTRGQQVTLSCSPISGHRSVSWYQQTPGQGLQFLFEYFSETQRNKGNFPGRFSGRQFSNSRSEMNVSTLELGDSALYLCASSLLTDSYNEQFFGPGTRLTVL.

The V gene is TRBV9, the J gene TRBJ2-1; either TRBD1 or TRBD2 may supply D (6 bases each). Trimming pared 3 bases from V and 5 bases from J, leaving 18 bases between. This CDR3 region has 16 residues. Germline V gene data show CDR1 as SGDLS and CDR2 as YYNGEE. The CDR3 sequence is CASSAPGAWVNNEQFF. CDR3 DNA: TGTGCCAGCAGCGCACCGGGGGCCTGGGTGAACAATGAGCAGTTCTTC.

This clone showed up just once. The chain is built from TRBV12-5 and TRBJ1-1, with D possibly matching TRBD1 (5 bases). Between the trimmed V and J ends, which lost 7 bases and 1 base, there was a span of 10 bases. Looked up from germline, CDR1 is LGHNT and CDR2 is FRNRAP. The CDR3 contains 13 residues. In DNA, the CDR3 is TGTGCTAGTGTGGGGGTTTGGAACACTGAAGCTTTCTTT. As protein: CASVGVWNTEAFF. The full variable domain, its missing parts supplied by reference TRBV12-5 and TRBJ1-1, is DARVTQTPRHKVTEMGQEVTMRCQPILGHNTVFWYRQTMMQGLELLAYFRNRAPLDDSGMPKDRFSAEMPDATLATLKIQPSEPRDSAVYFCASVGVWNTEAFFGQGTRLTVV.

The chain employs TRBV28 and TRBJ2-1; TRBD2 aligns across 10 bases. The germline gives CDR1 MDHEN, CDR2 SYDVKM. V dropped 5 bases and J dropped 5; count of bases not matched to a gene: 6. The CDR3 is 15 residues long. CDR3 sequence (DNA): TGTGCCAGCAGTATACTAGCGGGGAAAAACAATGAGCAGTTCTTC. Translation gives CASSILAGKNNEQFF.

CDR3 sequence reads: CASSPPVKEQYF. CDR3 nucleotide sequence: TGTGCCAGCAGTCCCCCCGTTAAGGAGCAGTACTTC. V usage is TRBV28 and J usage is TRBJ2-7, with D unclear. This CDR3 is built from 12 residues. The V and J ends lost 5 bases and 7 bases respectively, with 12 bases between them. The germline CDR1 and CDR2 sequences are MDHEN and SYDVKM.

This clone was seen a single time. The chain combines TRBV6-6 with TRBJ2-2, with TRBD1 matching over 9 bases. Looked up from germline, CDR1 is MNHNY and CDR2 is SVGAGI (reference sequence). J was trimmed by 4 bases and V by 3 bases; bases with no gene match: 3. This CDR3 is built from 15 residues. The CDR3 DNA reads TGTGCCAGCAGTTATGACAGGGGGGGCACCGGGGAGCTGTTTTTT. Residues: CASSYDRGGTGELFF.

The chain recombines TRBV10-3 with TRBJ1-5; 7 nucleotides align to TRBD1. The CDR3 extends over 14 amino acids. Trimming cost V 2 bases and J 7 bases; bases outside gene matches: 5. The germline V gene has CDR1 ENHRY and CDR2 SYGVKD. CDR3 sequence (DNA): TGTGCCATCAGTGAGGGGCAGGGGGGGCAGCCCCAGCATTTT. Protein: CAISEGQGGQPQHF.

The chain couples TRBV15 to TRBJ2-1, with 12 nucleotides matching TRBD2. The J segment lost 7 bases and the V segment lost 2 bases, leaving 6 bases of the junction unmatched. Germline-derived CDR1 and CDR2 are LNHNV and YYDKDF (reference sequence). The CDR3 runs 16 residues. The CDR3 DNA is TGTGCCACCAGCAGAAAGACTAGCGGGAGTGGGAATGAGCAGTTCTTC. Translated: CATSRKTSGSGNEQFF. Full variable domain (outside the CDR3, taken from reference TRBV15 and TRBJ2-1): DAMVIQNPRYQVTQFGKPVTLSCSQTLNHNVMYWYQQKSSQAPKLLFHYYDKDFNNEADTPDNFQSRRPNTSFCFLDIRSPGLGDTAMYLCATSRKTSGSGNEQFFGPGTRLTVL.

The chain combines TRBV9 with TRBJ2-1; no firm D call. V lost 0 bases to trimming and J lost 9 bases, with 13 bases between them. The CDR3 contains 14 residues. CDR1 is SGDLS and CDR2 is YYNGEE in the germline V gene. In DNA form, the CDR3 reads TGTGCCAGCAGCGTAGCTATGACTCCGGGTGAGCAGTTCTTC. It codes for CASSVAMTPGEQFF.

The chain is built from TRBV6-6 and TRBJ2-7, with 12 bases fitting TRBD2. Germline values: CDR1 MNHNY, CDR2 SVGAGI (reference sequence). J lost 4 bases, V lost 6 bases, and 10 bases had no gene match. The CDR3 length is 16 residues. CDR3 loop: CASSHQLAGGRYEQYF. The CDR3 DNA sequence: TGTGCCAGCAGCCATCAGCTAGCGGGAGGGCGGTACGAGCAGTACTTC.

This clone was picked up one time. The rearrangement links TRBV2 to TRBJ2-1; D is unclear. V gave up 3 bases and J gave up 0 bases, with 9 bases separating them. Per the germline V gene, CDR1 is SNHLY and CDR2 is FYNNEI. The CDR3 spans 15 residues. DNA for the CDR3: TGTGCCAGCAGTGATTTTTCCCCCTCCTACAATGAGCAGTTCTTC. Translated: CASSDFSPSYNEQFF.

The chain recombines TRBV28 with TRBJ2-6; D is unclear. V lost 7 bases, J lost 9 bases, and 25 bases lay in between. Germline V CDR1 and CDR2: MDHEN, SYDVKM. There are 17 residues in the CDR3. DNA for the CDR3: TGTGCCAGCAAGGAAGGAGACAAGGGCTACCTTTACAACGTCCTGACTTTC. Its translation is CASKEGDKGYLYNVLTF.

The chain's CDR3 is CASSKAWERFTDTQYF. Written as DNA, the CDR3 is TGTGCCAGCAGCAAAGCGTGGGAGAGGTTCACAGATACGCAGTATTTT. The J gene is TRBJ2-3, the V gene TRBV21-1; no DNA check was done on the table's D call, TRBD2. TRBV21-1 is recorded as a pseudogene. The CDR3 totals 16 residues.

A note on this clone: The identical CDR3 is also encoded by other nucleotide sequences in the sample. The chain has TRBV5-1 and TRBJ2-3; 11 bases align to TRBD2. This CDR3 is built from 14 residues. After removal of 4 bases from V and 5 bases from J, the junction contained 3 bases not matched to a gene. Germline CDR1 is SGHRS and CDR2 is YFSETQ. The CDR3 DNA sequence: TGCGCCAGCAGCCTGGGACTAGCGGTAGATACGCAGTATTTT. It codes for CASSLGLAVDTQYF.

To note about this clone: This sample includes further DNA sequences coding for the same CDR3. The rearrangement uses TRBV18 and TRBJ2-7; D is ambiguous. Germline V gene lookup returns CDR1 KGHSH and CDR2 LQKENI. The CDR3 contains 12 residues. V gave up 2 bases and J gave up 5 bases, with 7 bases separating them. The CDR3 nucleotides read TGTGCCAGCTCACCAGGCTCAGACGAGCAGTACTTC. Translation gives CASSPGSDEQYF.

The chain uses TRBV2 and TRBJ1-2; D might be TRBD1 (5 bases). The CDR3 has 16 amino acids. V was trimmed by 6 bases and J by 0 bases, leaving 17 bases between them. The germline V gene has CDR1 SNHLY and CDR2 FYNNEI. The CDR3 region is CASRKAGDLTNYGYTF. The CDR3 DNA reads TGTGCCAGCAGAAAGGCCGGGGACTTGACTAACTATGGCTACACCTTC. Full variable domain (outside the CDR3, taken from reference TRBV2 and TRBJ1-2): EPEVTQTPSHQVTQMGQEVILRCVPISNHLYFYWYRQILGQKVEFLVSFYNNEISEKSEIFDDQFSVERPDGSNFTLKIRSTKLEDSAMYFCASRKAGDLTNYGYTFGSGTRLTVV.

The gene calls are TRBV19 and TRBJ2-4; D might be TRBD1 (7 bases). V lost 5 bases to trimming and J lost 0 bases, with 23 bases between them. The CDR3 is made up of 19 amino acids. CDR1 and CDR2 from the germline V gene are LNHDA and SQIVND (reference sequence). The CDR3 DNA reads TGTGCCAGTAGTCTGAGACAGGGAGGCCCAGGGCTAGCCAAAAACATTCAGTACTTC. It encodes CASSLRQGGPGLAKNIQYF.

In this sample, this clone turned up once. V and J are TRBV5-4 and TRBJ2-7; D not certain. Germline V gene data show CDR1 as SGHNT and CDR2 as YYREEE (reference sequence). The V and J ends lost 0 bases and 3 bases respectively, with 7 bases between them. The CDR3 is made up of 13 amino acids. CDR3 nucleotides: TGTGCCAGCAGCTTGGGACCGGGCTACGAGCAGTACTTC. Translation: CASSLGPGYEQYF.

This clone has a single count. The CDR3 reads CASSTRGSPNTEAFF. For the CDR3, the DNA is TGTGCCAGCAGCACTCGCGGGAGCCCGAACACTGAAGCTTTCTTT. The rearrangement links TRBV11-1 to TRBJ1-1; D gene unclear. The CDR3 consists of 15 residues. Germline CDR1 reads SGHAT; CDR2 reads FQDESV (reference sequence). V was cut by 5 bases and J by 1 base, with 14 bases left in between.

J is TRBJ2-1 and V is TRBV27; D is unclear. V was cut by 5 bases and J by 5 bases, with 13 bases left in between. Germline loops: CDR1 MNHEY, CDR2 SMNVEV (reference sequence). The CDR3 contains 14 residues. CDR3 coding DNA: TGTGCCAGCAGTCGATCACTGTTTGACAATGAGCAGTTCTTC. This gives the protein CASSRSLFDNEQFF.

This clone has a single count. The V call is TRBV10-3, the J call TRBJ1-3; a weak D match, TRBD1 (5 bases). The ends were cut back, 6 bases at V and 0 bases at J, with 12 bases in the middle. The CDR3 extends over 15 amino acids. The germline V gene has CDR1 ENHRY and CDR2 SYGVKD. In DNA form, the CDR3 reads TGTGCCATCAGAAATTGGGGACCCTCTGGAAACACCATATATTTT. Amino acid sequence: CAIRNWGPSGNTIYF.